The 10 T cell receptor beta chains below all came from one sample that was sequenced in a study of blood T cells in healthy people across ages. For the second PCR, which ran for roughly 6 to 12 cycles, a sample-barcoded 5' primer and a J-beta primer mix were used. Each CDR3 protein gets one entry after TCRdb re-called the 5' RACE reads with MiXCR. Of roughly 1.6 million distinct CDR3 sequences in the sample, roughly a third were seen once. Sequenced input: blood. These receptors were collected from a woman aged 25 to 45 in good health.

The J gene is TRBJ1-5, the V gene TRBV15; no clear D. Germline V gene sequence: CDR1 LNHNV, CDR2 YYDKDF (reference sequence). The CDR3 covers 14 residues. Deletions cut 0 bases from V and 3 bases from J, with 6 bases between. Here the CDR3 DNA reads TGTGCCACCAGCAGAGACATCAACAATCAGCCCCAGCATTTT. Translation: CATSRDINNQPQHF.

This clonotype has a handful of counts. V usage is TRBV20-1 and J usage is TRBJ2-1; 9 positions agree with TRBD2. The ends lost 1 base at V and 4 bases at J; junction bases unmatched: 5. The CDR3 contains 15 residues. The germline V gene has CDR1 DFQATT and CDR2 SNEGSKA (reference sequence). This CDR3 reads CSARVAGGGYNEQFF. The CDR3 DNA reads TGCAGTGCTAGAGTTGCGGGAGGGGGATACAATGAGCAGTTCTTC.

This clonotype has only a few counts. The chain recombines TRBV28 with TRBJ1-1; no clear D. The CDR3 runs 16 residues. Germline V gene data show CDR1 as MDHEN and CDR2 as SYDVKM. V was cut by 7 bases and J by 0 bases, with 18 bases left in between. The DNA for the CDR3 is TGTGCCAGCACCTTATCCCCTGGTCTCATGAACACTGAAGCTTTCTTT. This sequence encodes CASTLSPGLMNTEAFF.

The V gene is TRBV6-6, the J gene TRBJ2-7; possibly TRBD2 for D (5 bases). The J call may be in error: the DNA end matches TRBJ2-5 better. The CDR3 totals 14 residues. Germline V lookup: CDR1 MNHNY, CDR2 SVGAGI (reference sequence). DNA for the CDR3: TGTGCCAGCAGTTACGAGGAGGCTGGCGTGACCCAGTACTTC. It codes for CASSYEEAGVTQYF.

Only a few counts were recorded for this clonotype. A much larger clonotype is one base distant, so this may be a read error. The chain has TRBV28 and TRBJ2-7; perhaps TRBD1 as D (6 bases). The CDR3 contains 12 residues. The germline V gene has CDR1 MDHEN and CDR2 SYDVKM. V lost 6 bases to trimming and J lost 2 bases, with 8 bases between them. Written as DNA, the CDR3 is TGTGCCAGCAGAAGGACAGCCTACGAGCAGTACTTC. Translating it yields CASRRTAYEQYF. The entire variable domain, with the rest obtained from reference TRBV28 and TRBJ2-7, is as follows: DVKVTQSSRYLVKRTGEKVFLECVQDMDHENMFWYRQDPGLGLRLIYFSYDVKMKEKGDIPEGYSVSREKKERFSLILESASTNQTSMYLCASRRTAYEQYFGPGTRLTVT.

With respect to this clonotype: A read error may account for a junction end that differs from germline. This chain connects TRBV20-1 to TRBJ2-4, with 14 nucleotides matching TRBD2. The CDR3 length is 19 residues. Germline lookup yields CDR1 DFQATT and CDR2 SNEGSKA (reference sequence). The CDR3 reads CRARDRGERLAGGGNIQYF. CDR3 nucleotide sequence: TGCAGAGCTAGAGATCGGGGGGAACGACTAGCGGGAGGGGGAAACATTCAGTACTTC.

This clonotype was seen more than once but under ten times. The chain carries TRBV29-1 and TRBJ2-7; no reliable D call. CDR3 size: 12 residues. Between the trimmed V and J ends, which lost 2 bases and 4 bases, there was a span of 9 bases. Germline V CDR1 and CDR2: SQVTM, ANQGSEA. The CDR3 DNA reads TGCAGCGTTGAATCAGCTCTTTACGAGCAGTACTTC. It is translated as CSVESALYEQYF.

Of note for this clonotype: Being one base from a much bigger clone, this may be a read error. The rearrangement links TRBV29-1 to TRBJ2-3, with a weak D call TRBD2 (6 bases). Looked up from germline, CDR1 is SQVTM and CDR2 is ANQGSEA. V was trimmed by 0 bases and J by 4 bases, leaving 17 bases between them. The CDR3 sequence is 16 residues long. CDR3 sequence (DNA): TGCAGCGTTGAAGACTCTAGGAGGGAGTTGGCAGATACGCAGTATTTT. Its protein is CSVEDSRRELADTQYF.

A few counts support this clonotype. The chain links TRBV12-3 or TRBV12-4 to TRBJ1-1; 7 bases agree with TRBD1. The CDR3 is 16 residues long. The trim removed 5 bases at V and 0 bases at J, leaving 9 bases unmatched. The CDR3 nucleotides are TGTGCCAGCAGTACCCCTCGAGGGGGCTTGAACACTGAAGCTTTCTTT. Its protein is CASSTPRGGLNTEAFF.

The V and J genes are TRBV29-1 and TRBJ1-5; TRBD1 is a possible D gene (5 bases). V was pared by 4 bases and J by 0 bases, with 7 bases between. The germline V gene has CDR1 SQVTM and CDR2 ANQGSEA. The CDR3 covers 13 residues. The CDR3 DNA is TGCAGCGTTGCAGGGTCTAGCAATCAGCCCCAGCATTTT. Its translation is CSVAGSSNQPQHF.